This paragraph covers one T cell receptor (beta chain) sequence. The data are from a study of blood T cell repertoires in COVID-19. This CDR3 is built from 13 residues. The ends were cut back, 6 bases at V and 3 bases at J, with 11 bases in the middle. Per the study methods: By means of reference gene primer amplification, nucleated cell counts were estimated. TCRdb keeps only in-frame clones here, not all; method: immunoSEQ multiplex PCR. V, J and clone size derive from that table, while D and trimming were established from the DNA sequence. The table lists a few hundred thousand clones, roughly 90% of them singletons.

The receptor comes from a young man who had been exposed to COVID-19. The chain uses TRBV23-1 and TRBJ1-1; D call uncertain. TRBV23-1 is given ORF status, its function remaining uncertain. The sequenced sample was PBMCs or T cells enriched from blood (not recorded which). CDR3 DNA: TGCGCCAGCAGCCATAGATGTTACACTGAAGCTTTCTTT. This encodes CASSHRCYTEAFF.